This TCR beta chain was obtained from a study of T-cell reconstitution after alpha-beta-depleted transplantation in children. Study observations and caveats: The high TCRbeta diversity at day 60 in some patients came from surviving recipient T cells and thymic progenitors. From newly produced T cells came most of the T-cell counts and diversity one year after transplant. Reported findings indicate that, about two months after transplant, alpha-beta T cells came from several hundred expanded clones, which were derived from non-depleted graft cells.

At least ten counts were recorded for this clonotype. What it binds is not known. CDR1 and CDR2 (germline): DFQATT, SNEGSKA (reference sequence). Trimming stripped 5 bases from V and 2 bases from J, with 25 bases between. The CDR3 length is 18 residues. Construction of the TCRbeta library involved unique molecular identifiers. MiXCR, applied by TCRdb to the PCR reads, yields one record per CDR3 protein. The sample lists nearly 200,000 distinct CDR3 sequences; 5% to 7.5% were seen once. The V call is TRBV20-1, the J call TRBJ2-4, with D possibly matching TRBD2 (6 bases). The source was PBMCs, collected before TCRalphabeta/CD19-depleted stem cell transplant. This clonotype was obtained from a girl in the first two years of life with combined immunodeficiency, due to receive a stem cell transplant. CDR3 in amino acids: CSAPKVMGGMGTKNIQYF. CDR3 coding DNA: TGCAGTGCTCCAAAGGTGATGGGCGGGATGGGAACCAAAAACATTCAGTACTTC.